The 21 T cell receptor beta chains reported below all come from one sample, sequenced in a study of control samples from healthy donors and cancer patients. Sequencing was performed with immunoSEQ multiplex PCR; in TCRdb, only in-frame clones are kept and a portion is missing. This sample has 60,000 or so clones, with over 75% found just once. The sample consisted of blood. All receptors derive from a man in his forties or fifties in good health.

J is TRBJ1-1 and V is TRBV5-1, with TRBD1 as a possible D gene (6 bases). V lost 0 bases and J 6 bases, leaving 18 bases between the germline ends. Germline-derived CDR1 and CDR2 are SGHRS and YFSETQ. The CDR3 has 16 residues. CDR3: CASSLGQGISIPEAFF. The CDR3 DNA reads as TGCGCCAGCAGCTTGGGTCAGGGGATTAGTATACCTGAAGCTTTCTTT.

V gene TRBV9 combines with J gene TRBJ2-2; a possible D gene is TRBD1 (7 bases). CDR3 length equals 15 residues. V lost 3 bases to trimming and J lost 1 base, with 10 bases between them. The V gene's germline CDR1 is SGDLS and CDR2 YYNGEE. The CDR3 DNA reads as TGTGCCAGCAGCGCCAGGGGGGTGAACACCGGGGAGCTGTTTTTT. Protein product: CASSARGVNTGELFF.

The chain employs TRBV4-3 and TRBJ2-7; D assignment may be TRBD1 or TRBD2 (5 bases each). The CDR3 runs to 16 residues. V lost 0 bases, J lost 1 base, and 13 bases lay in between. From germline, CDR1 is LGHNA and CDR2 YSLEER. The CDR3 nucleotides are TGCGCCAGCAGCCAAGACAGGGCGGGCCCATCCTACGAGCAGTACTTC. Its protein is CASSQDRAGPSYEQYF.

This sequence joins TRBV19 and TRBJ2-2; weak D call: TRBD1 (5 bases). Germline assignment: CDR1 LNHDA and CDR2 SQIVND (reference sequence). The germline V and J ends were trimmed by 1 base and 3 bases, with 12 bases remaining between them. The CDR3 sequence is 16 residues long. The CDR3 sequence is CASSIVPGMDTGELFF. CDR3 DNA sequence: TGTGCCAGTAGTATAGTCCCAGGGATGGACACCGGGGAGCTGTTTTTT.

In nucleotides, the CDR3 is TGTGCCAGCAGCTTAAGGGGCAGGGGCAACGGGGATGAGCAGTTCTTC. Amino acids: CASSLRGRGNGDEQFF. This rearrangement joins TRBV7-3 to TRBJ2-1; a weak D match, TRBD1 (6 bases). V was shortened by 1 base and J by 8 bases, with 18 bases between the two germline ends. Per germline, CDR1 SGHTA and CDR2 FQGTGA. The CDR3 totals 16 residues.

This chain joins TRBV5-5 and TRBJ1-1, with TRBD1 identical over 7 bases. Germline V gene data show CDR1 as SGHKS and CDR2 as YYEKEE (reference sequence). CDR3 size: 14 residues. The J segment lost 5 bases and the V segment lost 4 bases, leaving 8 bases of the junction unmatched. CDR3 sequence reads: CASSIQGRGTEAFF. The CDR3 DNA reads as TGTGCCAGCAGCATACAGGGGCGGGGGACTGAAGCTTTCTTT.

The chain recombines TRBV5-4 with TRBJ1-3; no definite D call. Looked up from germline, CDR1 is SGHNT and CDR2 is YYREEE (reference sequence). Trimming took off 0 bases at V and 2 bases at J, with 15 bases between the two ends. The CDR3 spans 17 residues. The CDR3 DNA sequence: TGTGCCAGCAGCTTGGGATCTGCGGCAGTTACTGGAAACACCATATATTTT. It codes for CASSLGSAAVTGNTIYF.

This sequence joins TRBV20-1 and TRBJ1-2; D unclear. Trimming left V 5 bases short and J 6 bases short, with 10 bases between. Germline V gene sequence: CDR1 DFQATT, CDR2 SNEGSKA (reference sequence). The CDR3 consists of 11 residues. The CDR3 spells CSAAPGNGYTF. In nucleotides, the CDR3 is TGCAGTGCTGCCCCCGGGAATGGCTACACCTTC.

V is TRBV5-6 and J is TRBJ1-3; 8 positions agree with TRBD1. CDR3 length: 17 amino acids. The germline V gene has CDR1 SGHDT and CDR2 YYEEEE. V shed 3 bases and J 7 bases; nucleotides not matched to a gene: 15. The CDR3 sequence: CASSSMGTGGTRNTIYF. In nucleotides, the CDR3 is TGTGCCAGCAGCTCGATGGGGACAGGTGGGACACGGAACACCATATATTTT.

V usage is TRBV28 and J usage is TRBJ2-2; unclear D gene. Germline V gives CDR1 MDHEN, CDR2 SYDVKM. The CDR3 has 11 residues. Trimming removed 4 bases at V and 6 bases at J, with 3 bases between. The CDR3 sequence: CASSSPGELFF. The DNA of the CDR3 is TGTGCCAGCAGTTCCCCCGGGGAGCTGTTTTTT.

The chain joins TRBV30 to TRBJ2-7; a weak D match, TRBD2 (6 bases). Trimming pared 4 bases from V and 1 base from J, leaving 14 bases between. The CDR3 totals 14 residues. Looked up from germline, CDR1 is GTSNPN and CDR2 is SVGIG (reference sequence). CDR3 sequence reads: CAWKGTLSSYEQYF. DNA of the CDR3: TGTGCCTGGAAGGGGACTCTGTCGTCCTACGAGCAGTACTTC.

The rearrangement links TRBV15 to TRBJ2-1, with TRBD2 matching 14 bases. V lost 4 bases to trimming and J lost 4 bases; unmatched junction nucleotides: 6. Germline loops: CDR1 LNHNV, CDR2 YYDKDF (reference sequence). The CDR3 loop spans 17 amino acids. The DNA of the CDR3 is TGTGCCACCAGCATTCCGACTAGCGGGAGGGGATACAATGAGCAGTTCTTC. It encodes CATSIPTSGRGYNEQFF.

V and J are TRBV28 and TRBJ2-2; a weak D match, TRBD2 (5 bases). CDR1 and CDR2 from the germline V gene are MDHEN and SYDVKM. This CDR3 spans 14 amino acids. V lost 10 bases and J lost 4, with 16 bases in between. The CDR3 DNA is TGTGCCACCCTCGGTCCCGAGGGCACCGGGGAGCTGTTTTTT. This codes for CATLGPEGTGELFF. Together with reference TRBV28 and TRBJ2-2, the CDR3 gives the full variable domain: DVKVTQSSRYLVKRTGEKVFLECVQDMDHENMFWYRQDPGLGLRLIYFSYDVKMKEKGDIPEGYSVSREKKERFSLILESASTNQTSMYLCATLGPEGTGELFFGEGSRLTVL.

V and J are TRBV6-6 and TRBJ1-5; TRBD1 matches at 7 bases. Germline V gene lookup returns CDR1 MNHNY and CDR2 SVGAGI (reference sequence). J was trimmed by 7 bases and V by 7 bases; bases with no gene match: 4. This CDR3 has 12 residues. The CDR3 nucleotides read TGTGCCAGCACCCAGGGGGAGCAGCCCCAGCATTTT. Its protein product is CASTQGEQPQHF.

The chain joins TRBV15 to TRBJ2-3; D possibly corresponds to TRBD1 (5 bases). V lost 5 bases and J lost 0, with 12 bases in between. Looked up from germline, CDR1 is LNHNV and CDR2 is YYDKDF (reference sequence). The CDR3 runs 15 residues. CDR3 coding DNA: TGTGCCACCAGCGGTACGAAGGGGAGCACAGATACGCAGTATTTT. This codes for CATSGTKGSTDTQYF.

The rearrangement links TRBV3-1 (or the pseudogene TRBV3-2) to TRBJ1-5; possible D gene TRBD1, 6 bases. CDR1 is LGHDT and CDR2 is YNNKEL in the germline V gene (reference sequence). The ends were cut back, 0 bases at V and 1 base at J, with 13 bases in the middle. The CDR3 consists of 17 residues. CDR3 bases: TGTGCCAGCAGCCAAGAAGGAACGGGGGCCAGCAATCAGCCCCAGCATTTT. This encodes CASSQEGTGASNQPQHF.

The V gene is TRBV19, the J gene TRBJ1-5; D call uncertain. V was clipped by 3 bases and J by 6 bases, with 6 bases between them. CDR3 size: 12 residues. Germline CDR1 LNHDA, CDR2 SQIVND (reference sequence). This chain's CDR3 is CASSMYGQPQHF. Written as DNA, the CDR3 is TGTGCCAGTAGTATGTACGGTCAGCCCCAGCATTTT.

This chain uses TRBV7-2 with TRBJ1-2, with D unresolved. Per the germline V gene, CDR1 is SGHTA and CDR2 is FQGNSA. This CDR3 is built from 14 residues. Trimming cost V 1 base and J 0 bases, with 6 bases left between them. CDR3 amino acids: CASSLGTANYGYTF. CDR3 coding DNA: TGTGCCAGCAGCTTAGGGACTGCTAACTATGGCTACACCTTC.

A single count supports this clone. The chain carries TRBV7-2 and TRBJ2-2; no reliable D call. Germline-derived CDR1 and CDR2 are SGHTA and FQGNSA. V was cut by 0 bases and J by 5 bases, with 7 bases left in between. The CDR3 spans 14 residues. DNA for the CDR3: TGTGCCAGCAGCTTAGCGCGCAGAACCGGGGAGCTGTTTTTT. Protein product: CASSLARRTGELFF.

V is TRBV28 and J is TRBJ1-4; no clear D gene. Trimming took 3 bases from V and 5 from J, leaving 13 bases between them. Germline values: CDR1 MDHEN, CDR2 SYDVKM. The CDR3 length is 15 residues. This CDR3 reads CASSLAAGSNEKLFF. In DNA form, the CDR3 reads TGTGCCAGCAGTTTGGCGGCAGGTTCGAATGAAAAACTGTTTTTT.

The V and J genes are TRBV24-1 and TRBJ2-3; the D gene is possibly TRBD2 (7 bases). The CDR3 length is 15 residues. Trimming took off 4 bases at V and 3 bases at J, with 13 bases between the two ends. CDR1 and CDR2 from the germline V gene are KGHDR and SFDVKD. The CDR3 nucleotides are TGTGCCACCAGTGAAACGGGGGGCCGAACAGATACGCAGTATTTT. Translation gives CATSETGGRTDTQYF.